This T cell receptor (beta chain) was recorded in a study of ipilimumab plus nivolumab after autologous stem cell transplantation (dated by TCRdb to the early 2020s). Regarding the complete study: A median of 5 ipilimumab doses and under ten nivolumab doses was received by trial patients. Patients in the myeloma cohort were either high-risk and transplant-naive or had relapsed within 3 years of a first autologous transplant. Patients undergoing autologous transplant for high-risk diffuse large B cell lymphoma, mature T cell lymphoma, or multiple myeloma were enrolled in the trial. The intent-to-treat population of the trial was made up of 35 to 40 patients.

Concerning this clone: The clone's antigen remains unknown. Base qualities are missing; no much larger clone stands one base away.

Ipilimumab was given at 1 mg/kg intravenously on day 1 of selected weeks, and checkpoint therapy started 14 to 28 days after autologous transplant. Nivolumab was given at 3 mg/kg intravenously on day 1 of weeks 1, 4, 7, 10, and every two weeks through week 26. Combined checkpoint inhibition with ipilimumab and nivolumab as consolidation after autologous stem cell transplantation was tested in a Phase Ib clinical trial. The library was obtained by the immunoSEQ multiplex PCR assay. The clones in this table, taken by TCRdb from immuneACCESS, are in-frame only. Not every clone is retained; where verified, under half of the shortfall comes from an unresolved V gene, and the cause of the rest is unknown. The sample records 9,000 to 9,500 clones, more than 60% of which are singletons. The top ten clones comprise approximately 16% of the sample. The germline V gene gives CDR1 as MDHEN and CDR2 as SYDVKM. V lost 2 bases and J lost 2 bases; the stretch between them is 6 bases long. Reading from cysteine to phenylalanine, the CDR3 counts 14 amino acids. CDR3 DNA is the only sequence kept; it has 42 bases, read in frame from the first base.

Study-level results and caveats: The authors concluded that, as post-transplant consolidation, combined checkpoint inhibition appeared tolerable. The authors stated that profiles of the T cell receptor repertoire, regulatory T cell phenotype and gut microbiota provided a biologic rationale for studying this approach further.

The receptor chain draws on TRBV28 and TRBJ1-4; the D gene is perhaps TRBD1, on 5 matching bases. Sequenced here: PBMCs, sampled in a trial of ipilimumab plus nivolumab as post-transplant consolidation. The sequence was obtained from a female donor with multiple myeloma. The CDR3 has the sequence CASSLAGTNEKLFF. The sequenced DNA: TGTGCCAGCAGTTTAGCAGGGACTAATGAAAAACTGTTTTTT.